This T cell receptor (beta chain) was identified during a study of blood T cell repertoires in COVID-19. For the study at large: The samples span acute and convalescent COVID-19 from the United States, Italy and Spain. PBMCs, B-cell-depleted T cells, or T cells provided the cDNA or gDNA that made up the material.

Using immunoSEQ multiplex PCR, the repertoire was profiled, and TCRdb retains in-frame clones only, with some absent. In the table there are a few hundred thousand clones, about 90% of which are singletons. Per germline, CDR1 MNHEY and CDR2 SVGAGI. Unmatched junction bases numbered 7, after V lost 4 bases and J lost 8 bases. The CDR3 covers 14 residues. In Seattle, patients joined the study during active infection and were tracked longitudinally. This clone was observed a single time. Sample: peripheral blood. The chain couples TRBV6-5 to TRBJ1-2, with 10 positions matching TRBD1. The receptor was isolated from a woman younger than 45 with COVID-19, enrolled during active disease. The CDR3 protein is CASSLSGTGVGYTF. The CDR3 DNA sequence: TGTGCCAGCAGTTTGTCCGGGACAGGGGTAGGCTACACCTTC.